The source of this T cell receptor beta chain is a study of T cell clonality in common variable immunodeficiency. Study conclusions and caveats: Common variable immunodeficiency TCR beta sequences reportedly had fewer deletions and N-nucleotide insertions. Compared with controls, CVID subjects had fewer shared TCRbeta clones.

With regard to this clone: Its target is unknown. Read data end 3 residues before the CDR3 end; the end is taken from the germline J gene.

Donors gave roughly 5 to 8 ml heparinized peripheral whole blood. This CDR3 has 14 residues. V dropped 2 bases and J dropped 5 bases, with 13 bases sitting between them. Germline lookup yields CDR1 SGHRS and CDR2 YFSETQ. The assay was immunoSEQ multiplex PCR, and TCRdb's table has in-frame clones only and misses some. Recorded here are 30,000 to 35,000 clones, none singletons. The receptor comes from a person aged 18-70 years in good health. Sequencing was done on a sample of peripheral blood mononuclear cells. V usage is TRBV5-1 and J usage is TRBJ2-5; the D gene is possibly TRBD2 (5 bases). CDR3 protein: CASSLAELEETQYF. The CDR3 DNA, read in part, is TGCGCCAGCAGCTTAGCGGAGCTGGAGGAGACC.